This T cell receptor (beta chain) was found in a study of T cell repertoires in cytomegalovirus infection. About the study: Newly reported HLA-C-restricted and thoroughly characterized HLA-B-restricted CMV epitopes were employed. Signatures in public TCR beta sequences pointed to both CMV infection and matching HLA type.

As for this clonotype: What it binds is unknown.

TCRdb reprocessed the reads with MiXCR, giving one entry per CDR3 protein. The table shows about 770,000 distinct CDR3 sequences, with 25% to 30% occurring only once. Regarding the study as a whole: CMV-specific TCR beta clonotypes restricted by HLA-C dominated the ex vivo response. Accumulated public TCR beta family frequency recognized individuals carrying CMV together with the relevant HLA.

Trimming removed 0 bases from V and 7 bases from J, with 12 bases in between. The CDR3 is 14 residues long. CDR1 is MNHEY and CDR2 is SMNVEV in the germline V gene (reference sequence). The specimen was cultured CD8+ T cells from PBMCs, collected from culture after CMV antigen stimulation. The V and J genes are TRBV27 and TRBJ1-1; D ambiguous. The sequence came from a human donor in good health (CMV status not recorded). Some clones in this sample may be carry-over from other donors' samples. CDR3 nucleotides: TGTGCCAGCAGTTTATCTGCCGGCAACCTTGAAGCTTTCTTT. It encodes CASSLSAGNLEAFF.